These 7 T cell receptor beta chains came from one sample sequenced in a study of identical twins. MiXCR, run by TCRdb on the 5' RACE reads, gives a single entry per CDR3 protein. Seen here are hundreds of thousands of distinct CDR3 sequences, over 8.5% observed once, and the top ten hold 0.98%. This sample was shared with a second study, whose subject was yellow fever vaccine responses in identical twins.

Sequenced sample: PBMCs. These receptors all stem from a woman under 30 in good health.

The CDR3 is CSARDPGGRSNTEAFF. The DNA for the CDR3 is TGCAGTGCTAGAGATCCGGGGGGACGGTCGAACACTGAAGCTTTCTTT. This sequence joins TRBV20-1 and TRBJ1-1; D might be TRBD1 (5 bases). CDR3 length equals 16 residues. Looked up from germline, CDR1 is DFQATT and CDR2 is SNEGSKA (reference sequence). Trimming left V 0 bases short and J 1 base short, with 15 bases between.

The V gene is TRBV6-6, the J gene TRBJ1-3; no clear D gene. Trimming pared 6 bases from V and 5 bases from J, leaving 5 bases between. Germline-derived CDR1 and CDR2 are MNHNY and SVGAGI (reference sequence). The CDR3 sequence is 11 residues long. CDR3 sequence: CASSARNTIYF. The CDR3 bases are TGTGCCAGCAGCGCTCGAAACACCATATATTTT.

This clonotype was observed many times. The chain couples TRBV4-1 to TRBJ2-5, with TRBD1 identical over 7 bases. The CDR3 runs 14 residues. V trimming: 4 bases; J trimming: 3 bases; junction bases outside the gene matches: 5. Germline assignment: CDR1 MGHRA and CDR2 YSYEKL. CDR3 DNA sequence: TGCGCCAGCAGCCGACAGGGCCTCGAAGAGACCCAGTACTTC. Encoded protein: CASSRQGLEETQYF.

This clonotype has just a few counts. The CDR3 nucleotides are TGCGCCAGCAGCCAAGCCCTCGACAGGGGGAACTTCTACGAGCAGTACTTC. This translates into CASSQALDRGNFYEQYF. The chain recombines TRBV4-3 with TRBJ2-7; 9 bases match TRBD1. Unmatched junction bases numbered 10, after V lost 1 base and J lost 3 bases. The CDR3 loop spans 17 amino acids. Looked up from germline, CDR1 is LGHNA and CDR2 is YSLEER.

Only a few counts were recorded for this clonotype. This sequence joins TRBV28 and TRBJ2-2, with 9 positions matching TRBD1. V shed 4 bases, J shed 5 bases, and the junction held 5 bases outside the gene matches. Germline V gene data show CDR1 as MDHEN and CDR2 as SYDVKM. This CDR3 region has 15 residues. DNA for the CDR3: TGTGCCAGCAGTTGGGACAGGGTCTGGACCGGGGAGCTGTTTTTT. It specifies CASSWDRVWTGELFF.

The sample holds a few counts of this clonotype. The V call is TRBV30, the J call TRBJ2-3; no reliable D call. The CDR3 covers 11 residues. CDR1 and CDR2 (germline): GTSNPN, SVGIG (reference sequence). Trimming shortened V by 4 bases and J by 5 bases, and 7 bases separated the two germline ends. DNA of the CDR3: TGTGCCTGGAAGCTAGGAGATACGCAGTATTTT. This sequence encodes CAWKLGDTQYF.

This chain links TRBV4-2 with TRBJ2-7; possible D gene TRBD1, 7 bases. V lost 0 bases, J lost 0 bases, and 18 bases lay in between. The CDR3 runs to 18 residues. CDR1 LGHNA and CDR2 YNFKEQ come from the germline V gene. The CDR3 DNA is TGTGCCAGCAGCCAAGAAGGGGGCGGGACAGCTCCCTCCTACGAGCAGTACTTC. Its translation: CASSQEGGGTAPSYEQYF.